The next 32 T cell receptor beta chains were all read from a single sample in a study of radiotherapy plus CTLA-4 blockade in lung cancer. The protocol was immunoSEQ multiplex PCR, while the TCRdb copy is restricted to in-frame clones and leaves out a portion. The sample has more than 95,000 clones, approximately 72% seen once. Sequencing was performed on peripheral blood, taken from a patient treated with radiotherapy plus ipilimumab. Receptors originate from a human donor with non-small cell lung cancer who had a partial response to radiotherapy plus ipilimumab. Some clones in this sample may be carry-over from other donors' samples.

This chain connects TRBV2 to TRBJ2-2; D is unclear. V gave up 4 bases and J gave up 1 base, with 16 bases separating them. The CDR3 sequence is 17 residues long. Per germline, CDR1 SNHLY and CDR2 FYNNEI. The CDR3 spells CASSGVAYLGNTGELFF. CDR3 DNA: TGTGCCAGCAGTGGGGTAGCATACTTAGGGAACACCGGGGAGCTGTTTTTT.

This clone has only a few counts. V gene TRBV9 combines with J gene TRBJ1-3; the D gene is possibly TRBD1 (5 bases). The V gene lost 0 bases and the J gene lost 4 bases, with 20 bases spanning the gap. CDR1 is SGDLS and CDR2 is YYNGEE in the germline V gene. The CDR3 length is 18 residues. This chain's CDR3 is CASSVGPAGDSYGNTIYF. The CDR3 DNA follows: TGTGCCAGCAGCGTAGGCCCCGCCGGTGACAGTTACGGAAACACCATATATTTT.

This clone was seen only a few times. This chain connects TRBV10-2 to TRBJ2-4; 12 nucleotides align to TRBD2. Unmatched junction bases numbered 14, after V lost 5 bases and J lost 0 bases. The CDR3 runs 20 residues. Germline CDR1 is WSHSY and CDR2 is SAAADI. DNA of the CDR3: TGCGCCAGCAGTAAAGAACTAGCGGGAGGTACAAACCTAGCCAAAAACATTCAGTACTTC. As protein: CASSKELAGGTNLAKNIQYF.

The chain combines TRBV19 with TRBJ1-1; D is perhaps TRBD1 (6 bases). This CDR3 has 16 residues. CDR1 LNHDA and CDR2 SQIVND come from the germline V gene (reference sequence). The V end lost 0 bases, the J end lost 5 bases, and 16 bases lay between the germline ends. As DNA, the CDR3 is TGTGCCAGTAGTATAGATCTAGCGGCTAGGGGGACTGAAGCTTTCTTT. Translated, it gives CASSIDLAARGTEAFF.

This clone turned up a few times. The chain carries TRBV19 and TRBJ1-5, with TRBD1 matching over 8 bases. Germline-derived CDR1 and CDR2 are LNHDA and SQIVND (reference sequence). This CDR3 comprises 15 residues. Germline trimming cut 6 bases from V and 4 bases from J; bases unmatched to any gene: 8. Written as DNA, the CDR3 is TGTGCCAGTAGACCCGGGACAGGTGGAAATCAGCCCCAGCATTTT. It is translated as CASRPGTGGNQPQHF.

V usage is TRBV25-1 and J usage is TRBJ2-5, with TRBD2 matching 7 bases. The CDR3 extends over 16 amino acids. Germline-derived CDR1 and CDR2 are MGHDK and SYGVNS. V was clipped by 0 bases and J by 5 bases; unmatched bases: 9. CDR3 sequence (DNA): TGTGCCAGCAGTGAATATCTGCGCGGGAGTTTCGAGACCCAGTACTTC. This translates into CASSEYLRGSFETQYF.

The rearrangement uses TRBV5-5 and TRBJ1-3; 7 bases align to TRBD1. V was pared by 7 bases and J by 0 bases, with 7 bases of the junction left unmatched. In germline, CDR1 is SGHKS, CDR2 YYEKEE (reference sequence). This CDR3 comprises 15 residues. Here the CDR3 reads CASRFGTDSGNTIYF. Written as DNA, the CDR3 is TGTGCCAGCCGGTTCGGGACAGACTCTGGAAACACCATATATTTT.

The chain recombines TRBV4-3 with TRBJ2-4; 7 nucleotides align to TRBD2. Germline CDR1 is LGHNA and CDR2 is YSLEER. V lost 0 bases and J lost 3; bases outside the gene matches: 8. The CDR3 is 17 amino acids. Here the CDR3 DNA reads TGCGCCAGCAGCCAAGATATGAGCGGGGCGGTCAAAAACATTCAGTACTTC. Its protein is CASSQDMSGAVKNIQYF.

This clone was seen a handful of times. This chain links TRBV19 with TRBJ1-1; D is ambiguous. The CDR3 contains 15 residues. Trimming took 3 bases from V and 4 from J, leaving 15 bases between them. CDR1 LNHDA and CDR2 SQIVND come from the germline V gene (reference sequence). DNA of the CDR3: TGTGCCAGTAGTATGAGTAAGGATGGGAGCACTGAAGCTTTCTTT. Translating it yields CASSMSKDGSTEAFF. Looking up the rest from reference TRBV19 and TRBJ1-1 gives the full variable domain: DGGITQSPKYLFRKEGQNVTLSCEQNLNHDAMYWYRQDPGQGLRLIYYSQIVNDFQKGDIAEGYSVSREKKESFPLTVTSAQKNPTAFYLCASSMSKDGSTEAFFGQGTRLTVV.

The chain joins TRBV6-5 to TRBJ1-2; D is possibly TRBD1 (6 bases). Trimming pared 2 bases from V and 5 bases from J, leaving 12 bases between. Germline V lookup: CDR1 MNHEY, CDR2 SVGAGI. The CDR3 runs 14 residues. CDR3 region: CASSYAGAGYGYTF. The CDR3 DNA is TGTGCCAGCAGTTACGCGGGGGCCGGGTATGGCTACACCTTC.

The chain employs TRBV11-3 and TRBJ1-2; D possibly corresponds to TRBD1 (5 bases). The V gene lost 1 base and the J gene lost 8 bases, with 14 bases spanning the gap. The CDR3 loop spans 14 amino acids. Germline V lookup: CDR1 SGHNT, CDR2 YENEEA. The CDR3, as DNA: TGTGCCAGCAGCTTAGCGGGCAGGGCTGGGGGCTACACCTTC. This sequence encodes CASSLAGRAGGYTF.

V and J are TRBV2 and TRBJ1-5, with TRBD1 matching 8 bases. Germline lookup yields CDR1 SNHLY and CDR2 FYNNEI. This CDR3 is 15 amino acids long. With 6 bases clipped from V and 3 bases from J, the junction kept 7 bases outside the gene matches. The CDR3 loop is CASRPGQGNNQPQHF. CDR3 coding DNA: TGTGCCAGCAGGCCCGGACAGGGTAACAATCAGCCCCAGCATTTT. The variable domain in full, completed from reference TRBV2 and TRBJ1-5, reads EPEVTQTPSHQVTQMGQEVILRCVPISNHLYFYWYRQILGQKVEFLVSFYNNEISEKSEIFDDQFSVERPDGSNFTLKIRSTKLEDSAMYFCASRPGQGNNQPQHFGDGTRLSIL.

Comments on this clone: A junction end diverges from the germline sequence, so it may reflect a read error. The CDR3 here is CASSKGTEMSSQPQHF. CDR3 nucleotides: TGTGCCAGTAGTAAAGGGACAGAAATGAGCAGTCAGCCCCAGCATTTT. The chain carries TRBV19 and TRBJ1-5; 7 nucleotides match TRBD1. Germline lookup yields CDR1 LNHDA and CDR2 SQIVND (reference sequence). The CDR3 runs to 16 residues. The variable domain in full, with the rest retrieved from reference TRBV19 and TRBJ1-5, is DGGITQSPKYLFRKEGQNVTLSCEQNLNHDAMYWYRQDPGQGLRLIYYSQIVNDFQKGDIAEGYSVSREKKESFPLTVTSAQKNPTAFYLCASSKGTEMSSQPQHFGDGTRLSIL.

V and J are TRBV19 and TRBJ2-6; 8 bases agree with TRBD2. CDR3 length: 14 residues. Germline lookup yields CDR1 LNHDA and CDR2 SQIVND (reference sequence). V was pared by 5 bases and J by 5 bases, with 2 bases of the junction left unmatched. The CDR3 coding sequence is TGTGCCAGTAGTGCGGGGGGCCGGGCCAACGTCCTGACTTTC. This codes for CASSAGGRANVLTF.

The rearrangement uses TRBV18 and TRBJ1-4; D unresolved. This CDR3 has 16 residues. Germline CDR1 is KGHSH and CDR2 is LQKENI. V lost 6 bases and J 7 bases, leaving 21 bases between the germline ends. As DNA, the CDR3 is TGTGCCAGCTCCCCCCCTTATGAGGCGCTTTGTGAAAAACTGTTTTTT. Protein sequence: CASSPPYEALCEKLFF. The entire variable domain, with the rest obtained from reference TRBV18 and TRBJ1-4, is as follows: NAGVMQNPRHLVRRRGQEARLRCSPMKGHSHVYWYRQLPEEGLKFMVYLQKENIIDESGMPKERFSAEFPKEGPSILRIQQVVRGDSAAYFCASSPPYEALCEKLFFGSGTQLSVL.

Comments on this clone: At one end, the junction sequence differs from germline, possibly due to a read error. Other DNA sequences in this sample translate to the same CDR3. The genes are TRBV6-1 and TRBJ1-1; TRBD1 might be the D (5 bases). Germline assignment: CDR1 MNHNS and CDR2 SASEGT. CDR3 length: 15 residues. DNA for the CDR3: TGTGCCAGCAGTCCCCGACAGACCATGAACACTGAGGCTTTCTTT. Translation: CASSPRQTMNTEAFF.

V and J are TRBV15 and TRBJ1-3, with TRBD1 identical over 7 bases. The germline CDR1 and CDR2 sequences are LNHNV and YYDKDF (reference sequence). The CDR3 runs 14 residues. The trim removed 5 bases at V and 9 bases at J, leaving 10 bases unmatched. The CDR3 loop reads CATSGRGLRSTIYF. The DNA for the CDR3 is TGTGCCACCAGCGGAAGGGGGCTCCGAAGCACCATATATTTT.

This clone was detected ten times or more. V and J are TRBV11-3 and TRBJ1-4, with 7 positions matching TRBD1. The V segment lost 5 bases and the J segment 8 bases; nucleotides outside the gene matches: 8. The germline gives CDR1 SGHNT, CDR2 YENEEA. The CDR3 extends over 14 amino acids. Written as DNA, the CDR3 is TGTGCCAGCAGCCCGGACAGGAGAGGGGAAAAACTGTTTTTT. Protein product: CASSPDRRGEKLFF.

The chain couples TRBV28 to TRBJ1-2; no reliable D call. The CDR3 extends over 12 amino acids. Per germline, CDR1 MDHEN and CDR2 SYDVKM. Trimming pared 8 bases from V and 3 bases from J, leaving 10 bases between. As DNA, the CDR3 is TGTGCCAGCGGCCGGCGGGACTATGGCTACACCTTC. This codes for CASGRRDYGYTF.

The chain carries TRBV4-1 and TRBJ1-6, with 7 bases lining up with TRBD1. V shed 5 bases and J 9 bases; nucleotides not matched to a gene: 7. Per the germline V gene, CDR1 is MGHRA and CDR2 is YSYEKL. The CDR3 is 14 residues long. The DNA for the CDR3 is TGCGCCAGCAGCAACCGGGACAGAGTTTCACCCCTCCACTTT. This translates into CASSNRDRVSPLHF.

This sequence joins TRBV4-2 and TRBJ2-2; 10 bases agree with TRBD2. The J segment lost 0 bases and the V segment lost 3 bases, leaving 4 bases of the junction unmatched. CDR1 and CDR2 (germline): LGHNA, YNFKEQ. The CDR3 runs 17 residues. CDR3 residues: CASSQGTSVSNTGELFF. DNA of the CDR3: TGTGCCAGCAGCCAGGGGACTAGCGTCTCGAACACCGGGGAGCTGTTTTTT.

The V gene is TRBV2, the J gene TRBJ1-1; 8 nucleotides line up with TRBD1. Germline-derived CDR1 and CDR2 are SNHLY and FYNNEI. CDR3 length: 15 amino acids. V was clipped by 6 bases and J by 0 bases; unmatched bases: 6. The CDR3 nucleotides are TGTGCCAGCAGACGGACAGGGCGGATGAACACTGAAGCTTTCTTT. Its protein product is CASRRTGRMNTEAFF. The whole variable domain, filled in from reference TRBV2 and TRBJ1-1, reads EPEVTQTPSHQVTQMGQEVILRCVPISNHLYFYWYRQILGQKVEFLVSFYNNEISEKSEIFDDQFSVERPDGSNFTLKIRSTKLEDSAMYFCASRRTGRMNTEAFFGQGTRLTVV.

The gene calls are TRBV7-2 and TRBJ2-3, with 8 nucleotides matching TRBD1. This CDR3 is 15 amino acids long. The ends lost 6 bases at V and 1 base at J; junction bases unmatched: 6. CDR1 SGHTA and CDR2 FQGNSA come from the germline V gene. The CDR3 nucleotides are TGTGCCAGCAGTCAGGACAGGGTCCGCACAGATACGCAGTATTTT. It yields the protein CASSQDRVRTDTQYF. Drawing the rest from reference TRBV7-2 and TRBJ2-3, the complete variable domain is GAGVSQSPSNKVTEKGKDVELRCDPISGHTALYWYRQSLGQGLEFLIYFQGNSAPDKSGLPSDRFSAERTGGSVSTLTIQRTQQEDSAVYLCASSQDRVRTDTQYFGPGTRLTVL.

The CDR3, as DNA: TGTGCCAGCAGCTTATTAGGCGAGGCGGCTTTTTTATACGAGCAGTACTTC. Protein: CASSLLGEAAFLYEQYF. The J gene is TRBJ2-5, the V gene TRBV7-9; D not certain. The end of the DNA is better explained by TRBJ2-7, so the J call may be wrong. This CDR3 region has 17 residues. The germline CDR1 and CDR2 sequences are SEHNR and FQNEAQ (reference sequence).

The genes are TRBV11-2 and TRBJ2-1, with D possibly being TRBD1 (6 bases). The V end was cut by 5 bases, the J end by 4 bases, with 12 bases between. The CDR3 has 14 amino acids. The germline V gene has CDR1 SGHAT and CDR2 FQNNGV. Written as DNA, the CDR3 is TGTGCCAGCAGCCTTTTCCAGGGGTACAATGAGCAGTTCTTC. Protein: CASSLFQGYNEQFF.

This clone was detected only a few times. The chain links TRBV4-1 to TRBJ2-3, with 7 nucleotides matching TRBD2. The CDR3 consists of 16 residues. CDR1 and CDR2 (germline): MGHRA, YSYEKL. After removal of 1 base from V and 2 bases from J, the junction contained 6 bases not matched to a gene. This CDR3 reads CASSQVSAGDTDTQYF. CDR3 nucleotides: TGCGCCAGCAGCCAAGTTTCGGCGGGGGACACAGATACGCAGTATTTT.

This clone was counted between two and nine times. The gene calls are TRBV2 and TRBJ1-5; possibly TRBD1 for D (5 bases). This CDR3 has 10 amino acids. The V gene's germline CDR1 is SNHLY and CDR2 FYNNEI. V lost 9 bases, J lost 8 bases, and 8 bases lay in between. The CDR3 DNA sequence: TGTGCCAGGGGGGGGGAGCCCCAGCATTTT. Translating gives CARGGEPQHF.

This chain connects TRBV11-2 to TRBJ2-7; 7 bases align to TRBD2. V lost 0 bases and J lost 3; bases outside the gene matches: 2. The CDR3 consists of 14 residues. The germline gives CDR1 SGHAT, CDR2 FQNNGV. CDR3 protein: CASSLDLAVYEQYF. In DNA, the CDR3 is TGTGCCAGCAGCTTAGATCTAGCGGTCTACGAGCAGTACTTC. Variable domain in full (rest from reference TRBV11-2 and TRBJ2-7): EAGVAQSPRYKIIEKRQSVAFWCNPISGHATLYWYQQILGQGPKLLIQFQNNGVVDDSQLPKDRFSAERLKGVDSTLKIQPAKLEDSAVYLCASSLDLAVYEQYFGPGTRLTVT.

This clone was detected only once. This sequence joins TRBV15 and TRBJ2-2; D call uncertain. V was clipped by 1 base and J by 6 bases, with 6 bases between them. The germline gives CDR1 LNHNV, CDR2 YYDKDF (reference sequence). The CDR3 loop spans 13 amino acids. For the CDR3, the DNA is TGTGCCACCAGCAGAGTCTTAGCCGGGGAGCTGTTTTTT. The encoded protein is CATSRVLAGELFF.

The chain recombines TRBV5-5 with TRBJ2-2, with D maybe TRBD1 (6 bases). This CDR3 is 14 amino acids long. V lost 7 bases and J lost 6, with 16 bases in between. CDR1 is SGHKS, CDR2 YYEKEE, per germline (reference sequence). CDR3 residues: CASVRGSRAGELFF. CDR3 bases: TGTGCCAGCGTCAGGGGTTCTAGGGCCGGGGAGCTGTTTTTT.

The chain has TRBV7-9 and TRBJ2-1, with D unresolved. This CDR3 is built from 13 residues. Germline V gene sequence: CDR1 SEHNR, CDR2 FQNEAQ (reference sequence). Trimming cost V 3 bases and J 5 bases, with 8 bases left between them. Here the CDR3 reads CASSLTLNNEQFF. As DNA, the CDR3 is TGTGCCAGCAGCTTGACTCTTAACAATGAGCAGTTCTTC.

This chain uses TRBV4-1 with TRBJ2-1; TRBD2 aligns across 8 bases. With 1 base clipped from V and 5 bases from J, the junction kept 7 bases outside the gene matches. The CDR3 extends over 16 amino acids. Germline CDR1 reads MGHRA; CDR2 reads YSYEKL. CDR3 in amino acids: CASSQVSWRGDNEQFF. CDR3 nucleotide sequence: TGCGCCAGCAGCCAAGTATCCTGGCGGGGGGACAATGAGCAGTTCTTC.